This T cell receptor (beta chain) was sequenced during a study of radiotherapy plus CTLA-4 blockade in lung cancer. Germline loops: CDR1 SGHRS, CDR2 YFSETQ. CDR3 length: 16 amino acids. V lost 1 base, J lost 0 bases, and 10 bases lay in between. Produced via immunoSEQ multiplex PCR; TCRdb's table is partial and in-frame only. The top ten hold 4.5% to 5.5% of the sample, which has some 110,000 clones, 78% seen once. Notes on the study in general: Per reports, early blood T cell clone dynamics, plus interferon-beta, forecast response most strongly.

On this clone: No antigen is known for it.

The V and J genes are TRBV5-1 and TRBJ2-2; maybe TRBD1 (5 bases). This sequence was found in a human donor with non-small cell lung cancer who had a partial response to radiotherapy plus ipilimumab. The sample consisted of peripheral blood, taken from a patient treated with radiotherapy plus ipilimumab. CDR3 protein: CASSLNLGANTGELFF. The DNA for the CDR3 is TGCGCCAGCAGCTTGAATTTAGGGGCGAACACCGGGGAGCTGTTTTTT.